What follows is one T cell receptor (beta chain) and its context. Sequencing used immunoSEQ multiplex PCR; TCRdb keeps in-frame clones, though not all of them. This sample has hundreds of thousands of clones, with about nine tenths found just once. The data stem from a study of blood T cell repertoires in COVID-19. Study context: Sources were T cells, B-cell-depleted T cells, or PBMCs; the material itself was cDNA or gDNA.

Individuals aged roughly 18 to 100 years were recruited from fewer than 30 US areas. Each participant's cohort was designated according to participant-reported clinical history. Germline CDR1 MDHEN, CDR2 SYDVKM. The CDR3 contains 15 residues. Germline trimming cut 6 bases from V and 5 bases from J; bases unmatched to any gene: 9. The chain combines TRBV28 with TRBJ2-7; 11 bases fit TRBD1. The clonotype comes from a woman aged 45 to 65 who had recovered from COVID-19. The sample was PBMCs or T cells enriched from blood (not recorded which). The CDR3: CASRDGTGGSHEQYF. CDR3 DNA: TGTGCCAGCAGGGATGGGACAGGGGGGTCCCACGAGCAGTACTTC.